These 27 T cell receptor beta chains came from one sample sequenced in a study of tumor-infiltrating lymphocytes in primary liver carcinoma. From unsorted bulk tissue weighing about 20-33 mg, DNA and RNA were co-extracted. The template, around 520 ng total RNA, yielded TCR beta cDNA made with a constant-region primer. Library construction for TCR beta comprised three nested multiplex PCR rounds performed with slightly modified ARM-PCR. The first two PCR rounds, roughly 9 cycles each, used TRBV1-TRBV30 forward primers and a C-beta reverse primer. Using its own MiXCR run on the multiplex PCR reads, TCRdb lists one record per CDR3 protein. Of 120,000 or so distinct CDR3 sequences listed, approximately 70% were seen once; the top ten hold 9.3%. Sequenced: liver tumor tissue from sampling region 1. As to subset: tumor region T1, superior pole. The receptors were sampled from a woman aged 60-70 years with primary liver carcinoma and hepatitis B virus infection.

As to this clonotype: A read error may account for a junction end that differs from germline. Written as DNA, the CDR3 is TGCGCCAGCTGCCAAGTTGGACAGGCCTACGAGCAGTACTTC. It translates to CASCQVGQAYEQYF. The chain combines TRBV4-1 with TRBJ2-7; 7 bases are a match to TRBD1. Germline CDR1 is MGHRA and CDR2 is YSYEKL. CDR3 length equals 14 residues.

CDR3 amino acids: CAIRDRYTDTQYF. The CDR3, as DNA: TGTGCCATCAGGGACAGGTACACAGATACGCAGTATTTT. The chain uses TRBV10-3 and TRBJ2-3; 7 nucleotides match TRBD1. V lost 6 bases and J lost 2; bases outside the gene matches: 2. Per germline, CDR1 ENHRY and CDR2 SYGVKD. The length of the CDR3 is 13 residues.

With respect to this clonotype: One end of the junction fails to match germline, which may point to a read error. The V call is TRBV10-3, the J call TRBJ2-1; 11 positions agree with TRBD2. The CDR3 runs 19 residues. Germline V gives CDR1 ENHRY, CDR2 SYGVKD. CDR3 in amino acids: CVISDWGLAAGTNYNEQFF. The DNA for the CDR3 is TGTGTCATCAGTGATTGGGGACTAGCGGCAGGGACTAACTACAATGAGCAGTTCTTC.

The V and J genes are TRBV6-1 and TRBJ2-1; no firm D call. The CDR3 sequence is 13 residues long. Trimming shortened V by 6 bases and J by 5 bases, and 11 bases separated the two germline ends. Germline V lookup: CDR1 MNHNS, CDR2 SASEGT. The CDR3 nucleotides are TGTGCCAGCAGATTTTTGGGCAACAATGAGCAGTTCTTC. It encodes CASRFLGNNEQFF.

Points on this clonotype: The junction departs from germline at one end; a sequencing error may be responsible. This chain connects TRBV29-1 to TRBJ1-1, with D unresolved. Per germline, CDR1 SQVTM and CDR2 ANQGSEA. This CDR3 is 14 amino acids long. CDR3 sequence reads: CSVEWGPRNTEALF. CDR3 nucleotide sequence: TGCAGCGTTGAGTGGGGTCCTCGGAACACTGAAGCTTTGTTT. The full variable domain, completed using reference TRBV29-1 and TRBJ1-1, is SAVISQKPSRDICQRGTSLTIQCQVDSQVTMMFWYRQQPGQSLTLIATANQGSEATYESGFVIDKFPISRPNLTFSTLTVSNMSPEDSSIYLCSVEWGPRNTEALFGQGTRLTVV.

As to this clonotype: The junction differs from germline at one of its ends, possibly a read error. The chain couples TRBV5-1 to TRBJ2-2; D is uncertain. The V gene's germline CDR1 is SGHRS and CDR2 YFSETQ. This CDR3 is built from 13 residues. The CDR3 nucleotides read TGCGCCAGCAACGTGGGGAACACCTGGGAGCTGTTTTTT. Translated: CASNVGNTWELFF.

A single count supports this clonotype. A much larger clone differs by one base, so this may be a read error. The chain carries TRBV6-1 and TRBJ2-7; unclear D gene. V was trimmed by 8 bases and J by 6 bases, leaving 20 bases between them. The CDR3 is 14 amino acids. Germline CDR1 is MNHNS and CDR2 is SASEGT. DNA of the CDR3: TGTGCCAGCCGTCGGACCGATGCTGAGGTCGAGCAGTACTTC. It is translated as CASRRTDAEVEQYF.

On this clonotype: In this CDR3 the conserved last residue, phenylalanine or tryptophan, is missing, so a read error is likely. The rearrangement uses TRBV11-3 and TRBJ2-6; D tentatively reads TRBD1 or TRBD2 (5 bases each). Germline CDR1 and CDR2: SGHNT and YENEEA. The CDR3 has 16 amino acids. CDR3 loop: CANSSEGTGGANVLTL. The CDR3 DNA is TGTGCCAACAGCTCTGAAGGGACGGGTGGGGCCAACGTCCTGACTCTC.

For this clonotype: This may be a read error, as it is one base from a much larger clone. This chain links TRBV6-6 with TRBJ1-1, with D maybe TRBD1 (6 bases). The germline gives CDR1 MNHNY, CDR2 SVGAGI (reference sequence). CDR3 length: 17 amino acids. CDR3 in DNA: TGTGCCATCAGTTACTCGCGTTATCGGGGGCCTAACACTGAAGCTTTCTTT. As protein: CAISYSRYRGPNTEAFF.

Notes on this clonotype: A much larger clonotype is one base distant, so this may be a read error. Here the CDR3 omits its conserved ending phenylalanine or tryptophan, so a read error is the likely source. The chain uses TRBV4-1 and TRBJ1-2; D gene uncertain. V was shortened by 5 bases and J by 6 bases, with 13 bases between the two germline ends. The CDR3 contains 13 residues. CDR1 and CDR2 from the germline V gene are MGHRA and YSYEKL. The CDR3 nucleotides read TGCGCCAGCAGCAGGCGGCTGGGTGATGGCTACACCTTG. Translated, it gives CASSRRLGDGYTL.

With regard to this clonotype: A much more abundant neighbour one base away suggests this may be a read error. The V and J genes are TRBV6-5 and TRBJ1-5, with 7 nucleotides matching TRBD1. Trimming at V came to 5 bases and at J to 3 bases, leaving 10 bases not matched to a gene. CDR1 is MNHEY and CDR2 is SVGAGI in the germline V gene. This CDR3 is 16 amino acids long. CDR3 DNA: TGTGCCAGCAGTAGATTCGAGACAGGGAACAATCAGCCCCAGCATTTT. Its protein is CASSRFETGNNQPQHF.

This clonotype was recorded at least ten times. V gene TRBV12-3 or TRBV12-4 combines with J gene TRBJ2-2, with 7 bases identical to TRBD2. The CDR3 covers 15 residues. V trimming: 7 bases; J trimming: 4 bases; junction bases outside the gene matches: 9. This CDR3 is CASILGGRGTGELFF. The CDR3 DNA reads TGTGCCAGCATCCTAGGTGGGAGGGGCACCGGGGAGCTGTTTTTT.

Details on this clonotype: Relative to the germline gene, one junction end is altered; a read error may explain this. The genes are TRBV11-2 and TRBJ2-7; D gene uncertain. The V gene's germline CDR1 is SGHAT and CDR2 FQNNGV. The CDR3 loop spans 14 amino acids. The CDR3 is CTSSVYLGSYEHYF. DNA for the CDR3: TGTACCAGCAGCGTGTACCTAGGTAGCTACGAGCATTACTTC.

The rearrangement joins TRBV11-2 to TRBJ2-7, with unresolved D. The ends were cut back, 5 bases at V and 7 bases at J, with 12 bases in the middle. The CDR3 runs 12 residues. Germline V CDR1 and CDR2: SGHAT, FQNNGV. The DNA for the CDR3 is TGTGCCAGCAGCCAGTTTGTCATAGAGCAGTACTTC. The encoded protein is CASSQFVIEQYF.

This clonotype was observed a handful of times. The V call is TRBV28, the J call TRBJ2-1; 7 nucleotides align to TRBD2. The CDR3 is 14 residues long. The germline V gene encodes CDR1 MDHEN and CDR2 SYDVKM. J lost 5 bases, V lost 3 bases, and 4 bases had no gene match. The CDR3, as DNA: TGTGCCAGCAGTTTCCTAGCGGCTAACAATGAGCAGTTCTTC. Translated, it gives CASSFLAANNEQFF. The whole variable domain, remainder taken from reference TRBV28 and TRBJ2-1, is DVKVTQSSRYLVKRTGEKVFLECVQDMDHENMFWYRQDPGLGLRLIYFSYDVKMKEKGDIPEGYSVSREKKERFSLILESASTNQTSMYLCASSFLAANNEQFFGPGTRLTVL.

On this clonotype: A much bigger clone sits one base away, suggesting this may be a read error. This chain uses TRBV7-9 with TRBJ2-7; D is uncertain. CDR3 size: 13 residues. Germline values: CDR1 SEHNR, CDR2 FQNEAQ (reference sequence). The CDR3 sequence is CTSSFPNTYEQYF. DNA of the CDR3: TGTACCAGCAGCTTCCCCAATACCTACGAGCAGTACTTC.

This clonotype was seen at least ten times. The chain recombines TRBV6-5 with TRBJ2-5, with 8 bases matching TRBD2. This CDR3 contains 16 residues. Losses at the gene ends were 0 bases for V and 2 bases for J; bases not matched to a gene: 5. CDR1 is MNHEY, CDR2 SVGAGI, per germline. The CDR3 reads CASSYSPGLGQETQYF. CDR3 sequence (DNA): TGTGCCAGCAGTTACTCCCCGGGACTAGGGCAAGAGACCCAGTACTTC.

As regards this clonotype: It may be a read error: a sequence one base away is much more abundant. V and J are TRBV6-5 and TRBJ1-6, with a possible D match to TRBD1 (6 bases). From germline, CDR1 is MNHEY and CDR2 SVGAGI. V was clipped by 9 bases and J by 0 bases, with 24 bases between them. CDR3 length equals 19 residues. CDR3 DNA sequence: TGTGCCAGAAGTCCCCTCGGGAGGGGGATACGCTCCTATAATTCACCCCTCCACTTT. Translated, it gives CARSPLGRGIRSYNSPLHF.

Details on this clonotype: One base away lies a much larger clone, so this may be a sequencing read error. Because the CDR3 is missing its conserved closing phenylalanine or tryptophan, this is likely a read error. V and J are TRBV4-1 and TRBJ1-2; D perhaps matches TRBD1 (5 bases). V dropped 1 base and J dropped 8 bases, with 11 bases sitting between them. The CDR3 loop spans 13 amino acids. The germline V gene encodes CDR1 MGHRA and CDR2 YSYEKL. CDR3 protein: CASSQVGGDGYTL. The CDR3 nucleotides read TGCGCCAGCAGCCAAGTGGGGGGAGACGGCTACACCCTC.

In its sample, this clonotype was seen many times. This chain joins TRBV7-8 and TRBJ1-2, with TRBD1 as a possible D gene (6 bases). The CDR3 covers 12 residues. Per the germline V gene, CDR1 is SGHVS and CDR2 is FQNEAQ. V lost 5 bases, J lost 7 bases, and 11 bases lay in between. The CDR3 region is CASSPEGGGYTF. The CDR3 bases are TGTGCCAGCAGCCCAGAGGGGGGTGGCTACACCTTC.

A note on this clonotype: A much larger clone sits a single nucleotide away, making a read error possible. The rearrangement links TRBV6-5 to TRBJ2-3, with TRBD2 as a possible D gene (6 bases). Per the germline V gene, CDR1 is MNHEY and CDR2 is SVGAGI. CDR3 length equals 15 residues. V was cut by 5 bases and J by 0 bases, with 12 bases left in between. The CDR3 nucleotides read TGTGCCAGCAGTCCCGGAAGCGGGAGCACAGATACGCAGTATTTT. Translated: CASSPGSGSTDTQYF.

There are many counts of this clonotype. The chain is built from TRBV6-2 or TRBV6-3 and TRBJ1-2, with D unclear. The germline V gene encodes CDR1 MNHEY and CDR2 SVGEGT. The CDR3 length is 12 residues. The germline V and J ends were trimmed by 4 bases and 5 bases, with 8 bases remaining between them. The CDR3 loop is CASSFSSYGYTF. In DNA form, the CDR3 reads TGTGCCAGCAGTTTTTCGTCTTATGGCTACACCTTC.

The chain is built from TRBV11-2 and TRBJ1-2; no clear D. The V gene lost 7 bases and the J gene lost 4 bases, with 19 bases spanning the gap. The germline CDR1 and CDR2 sequences are SGHAT and FQNNGV. The CDR3 sequence is 15 residues long. The CDR3 loop is CASIFDTTVIYGYTF. The CDR3 nucleotides read TGTGCCAGCATCTTTGATACTACAGTAATCTATGGCTACACCTTC.

As concerns this clonotype: A read error may be the cause here, since a much bigger clone is one base away. The V call is TRBV6-1, the J call TRBJ2-7; the match to TRBD2 covers 13 bases. Germline lookup yields CDR1 MNHNS and CDR2 SASEGT. The CDR3 extends over 16 amino acids. CDR3 region: CACSGTSGIHGYEQYF. The CDR3 DNA is TGTGCCTGCAGTGGGACTAGCGGGATACACGGCTACGAGCAGTACTTC.

Turning to this clonotype: At one boundary the junction diverges from the germline segment, which might be a read error. The chain couples TRBV5-6 to TRBJ2-5, with TRBD2 matching 7 bases. CDR1 and CDR2 (germline): SGHDT, YYEEEE. The length of the CDR3 is 21 residues. CDR3 bases: TGTGCCAGCAGCTTGGGCTCACGCGGGAGAGGTGGGCTGGACGCTAGAGAGACCCAGTGCTTC. Its translation is CASSLGSRGRGGLDARETQCF.

On this clonotype: The conserved final phenylalanine or tryptophan is absent from the CDR3, which likely points to a read error. V is TRBV11-2 and J is TRBJ2-1; 8 bases line up with TRBD2. This CDR3 has 13 amino acids. Germline assignment: CDR1 SGHAT and CDR2 FQNNGV. The CDR3 DNA sequence: TGTGTCAGCAGCTTCGTAGCGGGGAATGAGCAGTTCTCC. Translated, it gives CVSSFVAGNEQFS.

This clonotype is judged medium-sized. The chain couples TRBV29-1 to TRBJ2-7, with a tentative D call TRBD1 (6 bases). The V end lost 4 bases, the J end lost 1 base, and 14 bases lay between the germline ends. Germline CDR1 reads SQVTM; CDR2 reads ANQGSEA. This CDR3 has 14 amino acids. The CDR3 DNA reads as TGCAGCGTTGTGAGGGGGACCAATTCCTACGAGCAGTACTTC. Its translation: CSVVRGTNSYEQYF.